The rows below give T cell receptor beta chains drawn from one sample of a study of blood T cell repertoires in COVID-19. TCRdb's table, derived via immunoSEQ multiplex PCR, lists solely in-frame clones and lacks some. The sample lists around 80,000 clones; roughly 77% were seen once. Sample: peripheral blood. Receptor source: a man aged 50 to 60 with active or convalescent COVID-19. Both conserved end residues are part of each CDR3. A D gene is named only where the DNA matches it firmly. Where a row states a size, it is once, few, many or the class of an expanded clone; other rows omit it.

clone_size: few; v_call: TRBV3-1/TRBV3-2; j_call: TRBJ2-3; d_call: TRBD2; cdr3_nt: TGTGCCAGCAGCCGGGGACTAGCGGGGGGCCTAAGCACAGATACGCAGTATTTT; cdr3_aa: CASSRGLAGGLSTDTQYF
clone_size: -; v_call: TRBV7-3; j_call: TRBJ1-2; d_call: TRBD1; cdr3_nt: TGTGCCAGCAGCTTAGGGACAGGGGTGTATGGCTACACCTTC; cdr3_aa: CASSLGTGVYGYTF
clone_size: -; v_call: TRBV24-1; j_call: TRBJ1-6; d_call: -; cdr3_nt: TGTGCCACCAGTGACCCCTTGGACTGCTGCTCCTATAATTCACCCCTCCACTTT; cdr3_aa: CATSDPLDCCSYNSPLHF
clone_size: -; v_call: TRBV18; j_call: TRBJ1-1; d_call: TRBD1; cdr3_nt: TGTGCCAGCTCAAAGTTGGACAGGGGGGACACTGAAGCTTTCTTT; cdr3_aa: CASSKLDRGDTEAFF
clone_size: few; v_call: TRBV20-1; j_call: TRBJ1-5; d_call: -; cdr3_nt: TGCAGTGCTAGTGCTGCCTATAGCAATCAGCCCCAGCATTTT; cdr3_aa: CSASAAYSNQPQHF
clone_size: -; v_call: TRBV3-1/TRBV3-2; j_call: TRBJ2-3; d_call: -; cdr3_nt: TGTGCCAGCAGCCAAGATAGGGGGGGTCCCCAGTATTTT; cdr3_aa: CASSQDRGGPQYF
clone_size: -; v_call: TRBV6-5; j_call: TRBJ2-5; d_call: TRBD2; cdr3_nt: TGTGCCAGCAGGCAACTAGCGGGGGGACAAGAGACCCAGTACTTC; cdr3_aa: CASRQLAGGQETQYF
clone_size: once; v_call: TRBV21-1; j_call: TRBJ2-4; d_call: -; cdr3_nt: TGTGCCAGCAGCACTTCCTTGGCCGGGTTCGGCAAAAACATTCAGTACTTC; cdr3_aa: CASSTSLAGFGKNIQYF
clone_size: -; v_call: TRBV2; j_call: TRBJ1-4; d_call: TRBD1; cdr3_nt: TGTGCCAGCAGCCCCGGGACAGCACGTGAAAAACTGTTTTTT; cdr3_aa: CASSPGTAREKLFF
clone_size: many; v_call: TRBV28; j_call: TRBJ1-6; d_call: -; cdr3_nt: TGTGCCAGCAGTTTAGACAGCTTGTATAATTCACCCCTCCACTTT; cdr3_aa: CASSLDSLYNSPLHF
clone_size: -; v_call: TRBV6-4; j_call: TRBJ2-3; d_call: -; cdr3_nt: TGTGCCAGCACAGAGGGCCACTCAAGGGATACGCAGTATTTT; cdr3_aa: CASTEGHSRDTQYF
clone_size: few; v_call: TRBV6-2/TRBV6-3; j_call: TRBJ2-1; d_call: TRBD1; cdr3_nt: TGTGCCAGCAGTAGGAGGGACAGGGGCTCCTACAATGAGCAGTTCTTC; cdr3_aa: CASSRRDRGSYNEQFF
clone_size: -; v_call: TRBV4-3; j_call: TRBJ2-7; d_call: TRBD2; cdr3_nt: TGCGCCAGCAGCCATGTAGCGGGGGGGACCTACGAGCAGTACTTC; cdr3_aa: CASSHVAGGTYEQYF
clone_size: -; v_call: TRBV19; j_call: TRBJ2-1; d_call: -; cdr3_nt: TGTGCCAGTACCCACCCGGGTCCCCTCAATGAGCAGTTCTTC; cdr3_aa: CASTHPGPLNEQFF
clone_size: -; v_call: TRBV5-4; j_call: TRBJ2-5; d_call: TRBD2; cdr3_nt: TGTGCCAGCAGCTTGGCGCGGGGGGAAGAGACCCAGTACTTC; cdr3_aa: CASSLARGEETQYF
clone_size: -; v_call: TRBV6-4; j_call: TRBJ2-2; d_call: -; cdr3_nt: TGTGCCAGCAGTGATTCAGGGAAGACCGGGGAGCTGTTTTTT; cdr3_aa: CASSDSGKTGELFF
clone_size: -; v_call: TRBV3-1/TRBV3-2; j_call: TRBJ2-1; d_call: TRBD2; cdr3_nt: TGTGCCAGCAGCCCCCATCCAAACTCACTAGCGGGGCCGCGGTCTCCGTTCTTC; cdr3_aa: CASSPHPNSLAGPRSPFF
clone_size: -; v_call: TRBV24-1; j_call: TRBJ2-5; d_call: TRBD1; cdr3_nt: TGTGCCACCAGTGATGGAGGACAGGGTGAAGAGACCCAGTACTTC; cdr3_aa: CATSDGGQGEETQYF
clone_size: -; v_call: TRBV3-1/TRBV3-2; j_call: TRBJ1-5; d_call: -; cdr3_nt: TGTGCCAGCAGCCAAGGGACAAATAGCAATCAGCCCCAGCATTTT; cdr3_aa: CASSQGTNSNQPQHF
clone_size: -; v_call: TRBV12-3/TRBV12-4; j_call: TRBJ2-7; d_call: -; cdr3_nt: TGTGCCAGCAGCCCTACAGGCCTCGAGCAGTACTTC; cdr3_aa: CASSPTGLEQYF
clone_size: -; v_call: TRBV10-3; j_call: TRBJ2-7; d_call: -; cdr3_nt: TGTGCCATCAGTGTGCGGGCGGACGAGCAGTACTTC; cdr3_aa: CAISVRADEQYF
clone_size: -; v_call: TRBV6-5; j_call: TRBJ1-3; d_call: TRBD1; cdr3_nt: TGTGCCAGCGGACAGGGTCCTCCTGGAAACACCATATATTTT; cdr3_aa: CASGQGPPGNTIYF
clone_size: -; v_call: TRBV21-1; j_call: TRBJ2-1; d_call: -; cdr3_nt: TGTGCCAGCAGCAAGGCGACTAGCGGAAGAGGAAATGAGCAGTTCTTC; cdr3_aa: CASSKATSGRGNEQFF
clone_size: few; v_call: TRBV4-3; j_call: TRBJ1-5; d_call: -; cdr3_nt: TGCGCCAGCAGCCAGGGCGGGTATCAGCCCCAGCATTTT; cdr3_aa: CASSQGGYQPQHF
clone_size: -; v_call: TRBV2; j_call: TRBJ1-5; d_call: -; cdr3_nt: TGTGCCAGCAGCCAAGACAGGTGGGGCAATCAGCCCCAGCATTTT; cdr3_aa: CASSQDRWGNQPQHF
clone_size: -; v_call: TRBV25-1; j_call: TRBJ2-3; d_call: TRBD2; cdr3_nt: TGTGCCAGCATCGGACTAGCGGGGGGGCCCGGACCAGATACGCAGTATTTT; cdr3_aa: CASIGLAGGPGPDTQYF
clone_size: once; v_call: TRBV23-1; j_call: TRBJ2-5; d_call: TRBD1; cdr3_nt: TGCGCCAGCATCGGGACAGGGGAGGGAGAGACCCAGTACTTC; cdr3_aa: CASIGTGEGETQYF
clone_size: -; v_call: TRBV27; j_call: TRBJ2-1; d_call: -; cdr3_nt: TGTGCCAGCAGTTTTTCGGGGGTAACCTACAATGAGCAGTTCTTC; cdr3_aa: CASSFSGVTYNEQFF